Below, 27 T cell receptor beta chains from the same sample are listed, as sequenced in a study of blood T cell repertoires in COVID-19. The table came from immunoSEQ multiplex PCR; TCRdb's copy has only in-frame clones and leaves some out. The sample holds a few hundred thousand clones, about 88% seen once. Sequencing was performed on peripheral blood. The receptors stem from a human donor in a cohort sampled during active COVID-19.

The rearrangement uses TRBV10-1 and TRBJ2-1; 14 bases are a match to TRBD2. V lost 5 bases and J lost 8; bases outside the gene matches: 14. The CDR3 is made up of 18 amino acids. The germline V gene has CDR1 WNHNN and CDR2 SYGVQD (reference sequence). CDR3 amino acids: CASSSQTSGRASLDEQFF. CDR3 sequence (DNA): TGCGCCAGCAGTTCTCAGACTAGCGGGAGGGCCAGTTTGGATGAGCAGTTCTTC.

Of note for this clone: This sequence is one base from a far larger clone and is likely a read error. The rearrangement links TRBV4-2 to TRBJ1-2; D is possibly TRBD1 (5 bases). The germline V gene has CDR1 LGHNA and CDR2 YNFKEQ. This CDR3 contains 14 residues. Trimming left V 3 bases short and J 0 bases short, with 8 bases between. CDR3: CASSHGGANYGYTF. DNA of the CDR3: TGTGCCAGCAGCCACGGGGGGGCTAACTATGGCTACACCTTC.

The rearrangement links TRBV19 to TRBJ2-4, with D perhaps TRBD1 (6 bases). The germline CDR1 and CDR2 sequences are LNHDA and SQIVND (reference sequence). CDR3 length equals 15 residues. Trimming left V 3 bases short and J 3 bases short, with 12 bases between. The CDR3 here is CASSMPQGYKNIQYF. Written as DNA, the CDR3 is TGTGCCAGTAGTATGCCACAGGGCTACAAAAACATTCAGTACTTC.

This chain joins TRBV2 and TRBJ1-3; D is unclear. Per the germline V gene, CDR1 is SNHLY and CDR2 is FYNNEI. V gave up 8 bases and J gave up 3 bases, with 14 bases separating them. The CDR3 totals 14 residues. CDR3 coding DNA: TGTGCCAGCCAAGTTGAGGGAGGTGGAAACACCATATATTTT. It yields the protein CASQVEGGGNTIYF.

The J gene is TRBJ2-1, the V gene TRBV7-2; 9 bases line up with TRBD2. The CDR3 is made up of 14 amino acids. The V segment lost 1 base and the J segment 10 bases; nucleotides outside the gene matches: 5. CDR1 SGHTA and CDR2 FQGNSA come from the germline V gene. Written as DNA, the CDR3 is TGTGCCAGCAGCTTAGGGCGGGGGGGCCCCGAGCAGTTCTTC. Residues: CASSLGRGGPEQFF.

This clone was recorded a few times. This chain uses TRBV3-1 (or the pseudogene TRBV3-2) with TRBJ1-2; a weak D match, TRBD1 (5 bases). The CDR3 spans 13 residues. CDR1 is LGHDT and CDR2 is YNNKEL in the germline V gene (reference sequence). V gave up 4 bases and J gave up 5 bases, with 11 bases separating them. The CDR3 loop reads CASSPQGVYGYTF. For the CDR3, the DNA is TGTGCCAGCAGCCCCCAAGGGGTTTATGGCTACACCTTC.

The CDR3 loop is CASSYFGTGSLNQPQHF. The CDR3, as DNA: TGTGCCAGCAGTTACTTCGGGACAGGGAGTCTTAATCAGCCCCAGCATTTT. The V gene is TRBV6-2 or TRBV6-3, the J gene TRBJ1-5; 9 nucleotides align to TRBD1. V lost 1 base and J lost 4; bases outside the gene matches: 8. The CDR3 covers 17 residues. Germline V gene data show CDR1 as MNHEY and CDR2 as SVGEGT.

This clone was observed a single time. V is TRBV27 and J is TRBJ1-6; maybe TRBD1 (5 bases). V lost 1 base to trimming and J lost 9 bases, with 10 bases between them. There are 14 residues in the CDR3. Germline values: CDR1 MNHEY, CDR2 SMNVEV (reference sequence). The CDR3 is CASSLFRAGSPLHF. The DNA of the CDR3 is TGTGCCAGCAGTTTATTCAGGGCCGGTTCACCCCTCCACTTT.

This chain uses TRBV28 with TRBJ1-1, with D possibly TRBD1 on 6 matching bases. The CDR3 is 14 residues long. Trimming removed 6 bases at V and 1 base at J, with 12 bases between. The germline V gene has CDR1 MDHEN and CDR2 SYDVKM. In DNA, the CDR3 is TGTGCCAGCAGAGCAACAGGGAGGAACACTGAAGCTTTCTTT. Translating it yields CASRATGRNTEAFF. The full variable domain, completed using reference TRBV28 and TRBJ1-1, is DVKVTQSSRYLVKRTGEKVFLECVQDMDHENMFWYRQDPGLGLRLIYFSYDVKMKEKGDIPEGYSVSREKKERFSLILESASTNQTSMYLCASRATGRNTEAFFGQGTRLTVV.

The J gene is TRBJ2-3, the V gene TRBV11-1; D is unclear. V was shortened by 5 bases and J by 4 bases, with 13 bases between the two germline ends. The CDR3 covers 14 residues. Germline V CDR1 and CDR2: SGHAT, FQDESV (reference sequence). This CDR3 reads CASSPWSDADTQYF. Here the CDR3 DNA reads TGTGCCAGCAGCCCCTGGAGCGACGCAGATACGCAGTATTTT.

The V call is TRBV5-1, the J call TRBJ2-1, with a weak D call TRBD1 (5 bases). The V end lost 3 bases, the J end lost 0 bases, and 10 bases lay between the germline ends. Germline V gene data show CDR1 as SGHRS and CDR2 as YFSETQ. This CDR3 has 15 amino acids. The CDR3 spells CASSSPQGSYNEQFF. The CDR3, as DNA: TGCGCCAGCAGCTCGCCTCAGGGCTCCTACAATGAGCAGTTCTTC.

The chain couples TRBV6-6 to TRBJ1-1; TRBD1 agrees at 7 bases. V shed 8 bases and J 5 bases; nucleotides not matched to a gene: 11. The CDR3 runs to 14 residues. Germline CDR1 reads MNHNY; CDR2 reads SVGAGI (reference sequence). The CDR3, as DNA: TGTGCCAGCCTACCCCCGGGACAGTCGACTGAAGCTTTCTTT. Its protein product is CASLPPGQSTEAFF.

This chain connects TRBV5-5 to TRBJ2-3; TRBD2 matches 9 bases. Germline CDR1 and CDR2: SGHKS and YYEKEE (reference sequence). The CDR3 is 15 residues long. With V trimmed by 4 bases and J by 1 base, 4 bases remained unmatched. The CDR3 DNA reads TGTGCCAGCAGCGCCCGGACTAGCGGCACAGATACGCAGTATTTT. Translation gives CASSARTSGTDTQYF.

In nucleotides, the CDR3 is TGCGCCAGCAGCCGCGGGAGCGATTACTACGAGCAGTACTTC. Translating gives CASSRGSDYYEQYF. V and J are TRBV5-1 and TRBJ2-7; 7 bases agree with TRBD2. J lost 3 bases, V lost 4 bases, and 7 bases had no gene match. CDR1 is SGHRS, CDR2 YFSETQ, per germline. The CDR3 is made up of 14 amino acids. Supplemented by reference TRBV5-1 and TRBJ2-7, the full variable domain reads KAGVTQTPRYLIKTRGQQVTLSCSPISGHRSVSWYQQTPGQGLQFLFEYFSETQRNKGNFPGRFSGRQFSNSRSEMNVSTLELGDSALYLCASSRGSDYYEQYFGPGTRLTVT.

This chain connects TRBV6-1 to TRBJ1-4, with no clear D. V lost 0 bases to trimming and J lost 0 bases, with 11 bases between them. From germline, CDR1 is MNHNS and CDR2 SASEGT. The CDR3 spans 17 residues. CDR3 sequence: CASSEAEWEATNEKLFF. CDR3 DNA sequence: TGTGCCAGCAGTGAAGCGGAATGGGAGGCAACTAATGAAAAACTGTTTTTT.

This chain uses TRBV28 with TRBJ1-4; D is unclear. Germline-derived CDR1 and CDR2 are MDHEN and SYDVKM. Deletions cut 5 bases from V and 8 bases from J, with 18 bases between. This CDR3 has 15 amino acids. CDR3 loop: CASSPVDRVREKLFF. CDR3 coding DNA: TGTGCCAGCAGTCCCGTCGACCGGGTGCGGGAAAAACTGTTTTTT.

The V and J genes are TRBV5-1 and TRBJ1-5; D may be TRBD1 (5 bases). V was trimmed by 3 bases and J by 2 bases, leaving 12 bases between them. Looked up from germline, CDR1 is SGHRS and CDR2 is YFSETQ. The CDR3 runs 15 residues. The CDR3 sequence: CASSSDPGGNQPQHF. In DNA form, the CDR3 reads TGCGCCAGCAGCTCGGATCCGGGGGGCAATCAGCCCCAGCATTTT.

The chain couples TRBV27 to TRBJ2-7; D might be TRBD2 (6 bases). V lost 2 bases, J lost 0 bases, and 11 bases lay in between. This CDR3 is 15 amino acids long. Germline V gives CDR1 MNHEY, CDR2 SMNVEV (reference sequence). CDR3 loop: CASSLIRGVSYEQYF. DNA of the CDR3: TGTGCCAGCAGTTTAATTCGCGGGGTCTCCTACGAGCAGTACTTC.

The chain combines TRBV7-3 with TRBJ2-1, with 10 bases matching TRBD2. This CDR3 has 17 amino acids. Germline lookup yields CDR1 SGHTA and CDR2 FQGTGA. Trimming took 5 bases from V and 0 from J; bases not matched to a gene: 7. The CDR3 loop reads CASSPLAGVSSYNEQFF. The CDR3 DNA reads TGTGCCAGCAGCCCTCTAGCGGGAGTTTCCTCCTACAATGAGCAGTTCTTC.

J is TRBJ2-7 and V is TRBV5-1, with 12 bases aligning to TRBD1. From germline, CDR1 is SGHRS and CDR2 YFSETQ. J gave up 6 bases and V 0 bases, and 4 bases lay outside the gene matches. The CDR3 is made up of 15 amino acids. The CDR3 region has the DNA TGCGCCAGCAGCTTGGGGGGACAGGGGGCTGTCGAGCAGTACTTC. This sequence encodes CASSLGGQGAVEQYF.

The chain employs TRBV18 and TRBJ1-1; possibly TRBD1 for D (5 bases). Germline values: CDR1 KGHSH, CDR2 LQKENI. Trimming took off 2 bases at V and 5 bases at J, with 9 bases between the two ends. This CDR3 region has 13 residues. CDR3 residues: CASSPGRGTEAFF. In DNA form, the CDR3 reads TGTGCCAGCTCACCAGGGAGGGGAACTGAAGCTTTCTTT.

J is TRBJ2-5 and V is TRBV7-2; 12 nucleotides align to TRBD2. The germline V gene has CDR1 SGHTA and CDR2 FQGNSA. V gave up 6 bases and J gave up 5 bases; unmatched junction bases: 4. CDR3 length: 14 residues. CDR3 sequence (DNA): TGTGCCAGCAGACCTACTAGCGGGGGGGAGACCCAGTACTTC. Translating it yields CASRPTSGGETQYF.

CDR3 in amino acids: CASSLGVARGTDTQYF. Written as DNA, the CDR3 is TGTGCCAGCAGCTTGGGGGTAGCCAGGGGGACAGATACGCAGTATTTT. This chain links TRBV5-6 with TRBJ2-3, with 7 bases matching TRBD1. The V and J ends lost 0 bases and 3 bases, in that order; junction bases with no gene match: 7. The CDR3 contains 16 residues. Looked up from germline, CDR1 is SGHDT and CDR2 is YYEEEE.

CDR3 sequence (DNA): TGTGCCAGCAGCCAAGGGGCAGGCACTGAAGCTTTCTTT. It translates to CASSQGAGTEAFF. The chain has TRBV16 and TRBJ1-1; possible D gene TRBD1, 5 bases. This CDR3 is built from 13 residues. Looked up from germline, CDR1 is KGHSY and CDR2 is FQNENV. Trimming cost V 2 bases and J 4 bases, with 8 bases left between them.

The chain is built from TRBV6-5 and TRBJ2-7; 10 positions agree with TRBD1. CDR1 and CDR2 (germline): MNHEY, SVGAGI. J was trimmed by 3 bases and V by 6 bases; bases with no gene match: 8. CDR3 size: 15 residues. CDR3 loop: CASSQGQGKFYEQYF. The CDR3 coding sequence is TGTGCCAGCAGCCAGGGACAGGGGAAATTCTACGAGCAGTACTTC.

The chain combines TRBV30 with TRBJ1-2; D perhaps matches TRBD1 (6 bases). Germline-derived CDR1 and CDR2 are GTSNPN and SVGIG (reference sequence). V lost 3 bases, J lost 1 base, and 12 bases lay in between. There are 14 residues in the CDR3. CDR3 in amino acids: CAWSRGQNNYGYTF. Here the CDR3 DNA reads TGTGCCTGGAGCCGAGGACAGAATAACTATGGCTACACCTTC. Full variable domain (rest looked up from reference TRBV30 and TRBJ1-2): SQTIHQWPATLVQPVGSPLSLECTVEGTSNPNLYWYRQAAGRGLQLLFYSVGIGQISSEVPQNLSASRPQDRQFILSSKKLLLSDSGFYLCAWSRGQNNYGYTFGSGTRLTVV.

The rearrangement joins TRBV11-2 to TRBJ1-2; the match to TRBD1 covers 8 bases. J was trimmed by 11 bases and V by 5 bases; bases with no gene match: 7. This CDR3 is 12 amino acids long. Germline assignment: CDR1 SGHAT and CDR2 FQNNGV. CDR3 bases: TGTGCCAGCAGCGCCGGGACAGGCGGGTACACCTTC. Translation: CASSAGTGGYTF.